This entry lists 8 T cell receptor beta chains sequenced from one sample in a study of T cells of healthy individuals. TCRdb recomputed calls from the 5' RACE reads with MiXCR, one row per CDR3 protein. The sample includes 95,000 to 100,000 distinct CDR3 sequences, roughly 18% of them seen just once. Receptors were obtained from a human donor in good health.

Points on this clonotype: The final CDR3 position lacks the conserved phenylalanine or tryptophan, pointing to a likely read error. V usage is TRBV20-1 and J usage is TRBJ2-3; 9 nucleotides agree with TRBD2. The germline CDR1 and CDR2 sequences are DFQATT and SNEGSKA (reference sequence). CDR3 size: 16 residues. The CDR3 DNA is TGCAGTGCCAGAGGGGGGGCTAGCGGGACCACAGATACGCAGTATTCT. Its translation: CSARGGASGTTDTQYS.

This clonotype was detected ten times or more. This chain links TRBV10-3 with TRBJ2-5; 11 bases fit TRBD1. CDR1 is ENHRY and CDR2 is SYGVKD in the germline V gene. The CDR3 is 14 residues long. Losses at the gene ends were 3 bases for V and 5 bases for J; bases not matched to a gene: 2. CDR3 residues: CAISDRDRGETQYF. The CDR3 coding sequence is TGTGCCATCAGTGACCGGGACAGGGGGGAGACCCAGTACTTC.

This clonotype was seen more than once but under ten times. The CDR3 DNA reads TGTGCCAGCAGCCAGGAGGGAAAACGGGCTGAAGCTTTCTTT. Translated: CASSQEGKRAEAFF. The chain carries TRBV9 and TRBJ1-1; D gene unclear. V lost 4 bases and J lost 6, with 16 bases in between. Germline V gene lookup returns CDR1 SGDLS and CDR2 YYNGEE. This CDR3 is built from 14 residues.

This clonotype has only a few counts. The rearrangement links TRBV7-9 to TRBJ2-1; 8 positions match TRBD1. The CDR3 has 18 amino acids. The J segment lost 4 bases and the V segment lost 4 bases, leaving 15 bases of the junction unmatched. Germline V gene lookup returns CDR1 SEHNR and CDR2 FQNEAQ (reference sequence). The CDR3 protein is CASSSPLDREWSYNEQFF. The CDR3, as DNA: TGTGCCAGCAGCTCCCCCCTGGACAGGGAGTGGTCATACAATGAGCAGTTCTTC.

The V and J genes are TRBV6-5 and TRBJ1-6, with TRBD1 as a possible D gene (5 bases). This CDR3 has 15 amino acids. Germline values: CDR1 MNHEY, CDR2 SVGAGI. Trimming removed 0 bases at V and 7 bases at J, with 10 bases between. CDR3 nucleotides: TGTGCCAGCAGTTACTCGTTGGACATCAATTCACCCCTCCACTTT. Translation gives CASSYSLDINSPLHF.

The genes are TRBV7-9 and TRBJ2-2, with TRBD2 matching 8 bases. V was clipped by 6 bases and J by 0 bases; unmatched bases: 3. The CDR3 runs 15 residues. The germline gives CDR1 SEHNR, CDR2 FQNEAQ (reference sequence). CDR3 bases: TGTGCCAGCAGACCAGCGGGAGCGAACACCGGGGAGCTGTTTTTT. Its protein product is CASRPAGANTGELFF.

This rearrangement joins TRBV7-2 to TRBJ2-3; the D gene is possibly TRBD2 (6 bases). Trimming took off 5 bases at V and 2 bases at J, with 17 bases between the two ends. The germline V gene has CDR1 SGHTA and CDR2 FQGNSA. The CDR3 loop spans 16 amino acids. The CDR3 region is CASSAQGGITTDTQYF. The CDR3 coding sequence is TGTGCCAGCAGCGCTCAGGGAGGTATAACCACAGATACGCAGTATTTT.

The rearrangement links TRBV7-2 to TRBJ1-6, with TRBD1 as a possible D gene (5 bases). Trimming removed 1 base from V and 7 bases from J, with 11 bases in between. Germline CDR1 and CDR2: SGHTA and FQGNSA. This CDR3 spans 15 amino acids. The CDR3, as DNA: TGTGCCAGCAGCTTAGATCGGACATCCAATTCACCCCTCCACTTT. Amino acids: CASSLDRTSNSPLHF.